The clone carrying this T cell receptor (beta chain) is a singleton in its sample. Its cognate antigen is unknown. The CDR3 totals 11 residues. CDR1 and CDR2 (germline): MDHEN, SYDVKM. The Oncomine TCR Beta short-read assay was applied to DNA of cultured CD4+ T cells. TCRdb re-called the PCR reads through MiXCR, storing one row per CDR3 protein. Among over 10,000 distinct CDR3 sequences, under 65% were seen once, and the ten largest hold around 12%. Specified treatment: 10-day PBMC culture with coronavirus spike peptide pools or control peptides (ViraFEST assay). This specimen belongs to a study of vaccination and CD4 T cells after COVID-19. At the level of the study: The cells in question were stimulated using overlapping spike peptides derived from SARS-CoV-2, HCoV-NL63, HCoV-OC43 and HCoV-229E.

Sequenced material: CD4+ T cells from blood, cultured in vitro. The chain links TRBV28 to TRBJ1-1; TRBD1 matches 9 bases. This receptor was identified in a human donor who had recovered from COVID-19. DNA of the CDR3: TGTAGCCACAGGGGGCAGGCTGAAGCTTTCTTT. The encoded protein is CSHRGQAEAFF.